This T cell receptor (beta chain) came from a study of blood T cells in healthy people across ages. Regarding this clonotype: Given a much more abundant clone one base away, this may be a read error.

Using a J-beta primer mix together with a sample-barcoded 5' primer, a second PCR was run for roughly 6 to 12 cycles. Each cDNA molecule carried a tag from a template-switch adaptor that contained 12 random nucleotides. MiXCR, run by TCRdb on the 5' RACE reads, gives a single entry per CDR3 protein. Found here are some 1.7 million distinct CDR3 sequences, 28% of them singletons; the top ten hold 7.7%. This CDR3 has 15 residues. CDR1 is DFQATT and CDR2 is SNEGSKA in the germline V gene (reference sequence). Isolated PBMCs totaled at least 6 million in each sample. Material: blood. The TCR originated in a woman between 25 and 40 years old in good health. The chain uses TRBV20-1 and TRBJ2-1, with TRBD2 identical over 8 bases. The CDR3 spells CSARDMAGGANEEFF. DNA for the CDR3: TGCAGTGCTAGAGATATGGCGGGGGGCGCGAATGAGGAGTTCTTC.